A selection of T cell receptor beta chains follows, all from one sample in a study of blood T cell repertoires in COVID-19. Using immunoSEQ multiplex PCR, the repertoire was profiled, and TCRdb retains in-frame clones only, with some absent. The data contain about 240,000 clones, 87% of them singletons. What was sequenced was peripheral blood. The receptors were gathered from a man aged 55 to 70 who had recovered from COVID-19. The CDR3 runs from the conserved cysteine through the conserved F or W. A D gene is named only where the DNA matches it firmly. Size is stated for part of the rows, as once, few or many counts, or as a class when the clone is expanded.

>TRBJ1-2|TRBD1|TRBV28|-
TGTGCCAGCAATAACAGGGGTTCGGACTATGGCTACACCTTC
CASNNRGSDYGYTF
>TRBJ2-5|-|TRBV7-7|-
TGTGCCAGCAGCTTAGTCCGGCAAGAGACCCAGTACTTC
CASSLVRQETQYF
>TRBJ1-5|-|TRBV30|-
TGTGCCTGGAGTTCGATAGAGGCAAATCAGCCCCAGCATTTT
CAWSSIEANQPQHF
>TRBJ2-5|TRBD2|TRBV5-1|-
TGCGCCAGCACTACTATCGGGGGGATCCAAGAGACCCAGTACTTC
CASTTIGGIQETQYF
>TRBJ1-1|-|TRBV7-2|few
TGTGCCAGTAGGCTAGGGGTGAACACTGAAGCTTTCTTT
CASRLGVNTEAFF
>TRBJ2-3|TRBD1|TRBV7-9|-
TGTGCCAGCAGCTTAAGAGTCCCAGGGGGCATGGATACGCAGTATTTT
CASSLRVPGGMDTQYF
>TRBJ1-6|-|TRBV6-5|once
TGTGCCACCAACAGGGAAAGGGAATCACCCCTCCACTTT
CATNRERESPLHF
>TRBJ2-1|TRBD2|TRBV11-2|-
TGTGCCAGCAGACCCGATCTAGCGGGGGGACAAGCAGAGCAGTTCTTC
CASRPDLAGGQAEQFF
>TRBJ2-3|TRBD1|TRBV11-2|-
TGTGCCAGCAGCTTTCGGACAGGGGGCAGAGATACGCAGTATTTT
CASSFRTGGRDTQYF
>TRBJ2-3|TRBD2|TRBV5-6|-
TGTGCCAGCAGCTTGGACCTAGCGGGGGGGCATTTTATAGATACGCAGTATTTT
CASSLDLAGGHFIDTQYF
>TRBJ2-3|TRBD2|TRBV7-2|-
TGTGCCAGCAGCTCGCCTCTAGCGGGTGGCACAGATACGCAGTATTTT
CASSSPLAGGTDTQYF
>TRBJ2-1|TRBD2|TRBV9|once
TGTGCCAGCAGCGCCGGGGGGGCCACCTACAATGAGCAGTTCTTC
CASSAGGATYNEQFF
>TRBJ1-4|-|TRBV4-1|few
TGCGCCAGCAGCCAAGATCTGGGGGCGCAGGGTGAAAAACTGTTTTTT
CASSQDLGAQGEKLFF
>TRBJ1-5|TRBD1|TRBV2|-
TGTGCCAGCACCCTAACAGGGGATAGCAATCAGCCCCAGCATTTT
CASTLTGDSNQPQHF
>TRBJ2-3|TRBD2|TRBV11-3|-
TGTGCCAGCAGCCTGGGACTAGTAGGAGATACGCAGTATTTT
CASSLGLVGDTQYF
>TRBJ1-2|-|TRBV20-1|-
TGCAGTGCTAGTGGTGAGGTCGACTATGGCTACACCTTC
CSASGEVDYGYTF
>TRBJ2-3|TRBD1|TRBV7-2|-
TGTGCCAGCAGCGCCCACAGGGGGCAGGTCACAGATACGCAGTATTTT
CASSAHRGQVTDTQYF
>TRBJ2-5|TRBD2|TRBV5-6|-
TGTGCCAGCAGCTACTCAGCGGGGGACCCGTTGGAGACCCAGTACTTC
CASSYSAGDPLETQYF
>TRBJ1-4|TRBD1|TRBV24-1|-
TGTGCCACCAGTGATTCTGGCAGGGGGCTGACTAATGAAAAACTGTTTTTT
CATSDSGRGLTNEKLFF
>TRBJ1-2|TRBD1|TRBV24-1|-
TGTGCCACCAGTGAGACGGGACAGAACTATGGCTACACCTTC
CATSETGQNYGYTF
>TRBJ2-1|TRBD1|TRBV2|-
TGTGCCAGCAGGTACGGACAGGGGGCGAATGAGCAGTTCTTC
CASRYGQGANEQFF
>TRBJ2-3|-|TRBV7-8|-
TGTGCCAGCAGCTTACGATTTAGGGACTCTCTCGTTTTT
CASSLRFRDSLVF
>TRBJ1-5|-|TRBV18|-
TGTGCCAGCTCACCCGATCCGGTGCAGCCCCAGCATTTT
CASSPDPVQPQHF
>TRBJ2-3|TRBD2|TRBV7-8|-
TGTGCCAGCAGCTTACGGGGGGGCCGGTTAGATACGCAGTATTTT
CASSLRGGRLDTQYF